This T cell receptor (beta chain) was found in a study of identical twins (dated by TCRdb to about 2016). About the investigation overall: The study deep-sequenced TCR alpha and beta repertoires from monozygotic twins, unrelated adults of various ages and cord blood to test whether fetal clonotypes persist. To rule out contamination, the twin experiments were replicated at different times with different library preparation protocols.

Details on this clonotype: Its cognate antigen has yet to be identified. The sample holds no much larger clone one base away, and base qualities are not on file.

All donors were healthy Caucasians. The twin cohort comprised three pairs of female monozygotic twins, all aged roughly 18 to 29 years. Positive isolation kits from Invitrogen were used to isolate CD4+ and CD8+ T cell populations. The library was built by means of 5' RACE. Sequencing was carried out with an Illumina HiSeq 2000. A universal primer binding site was added through template switching, and the final cDNA carried a unique molecular identifier so that TCR cDNA molecules could be counted accurately. Specific primers in the conserved constant-segment region were used to synthesize first-strand cDNA for the TCR alpha and beta chains. To control for contamination, each cDNA library was double barcoded with a SMART-Mk sample barcode plus Illumina barcodes. TruSeq adapter sequences along with Illumina sample barcodes were introduced in two successive PCR steps. The Illumina HiSeq platform was used with custom primers to sequence TCR alpha and beta cDNA libraries. On the authors' methods: Unique molecular identifiers were extracted from raw reads with MiGEC, and CDR3 positions were determined with MiXCR. Recombination models were inferred per individual with the repgenHMM and IGoR tools using an EM algorithm. Shared clonotypes were analyzed with the tcR package in R, and sharing was normalized by the product of cloneset sizes. To study raw recombination without the effects of thymic and clonal selection, out-of-frame nonproductive sequences were analyzed. The raw public reads went through TCRdb reprocessing: fastp at Q25, MiXCR clone calling, in-frame beta chains kept. Here each entry gathers all rows of one CDR3 protein and keeps the most common genes and DNA. The V and J calls were not made by the authors but by TCRdb's processing. The sample table contains 450,000 to 600,000 distinct CDR3 sequences; only one count was recorded for about 22% of them. Around 0.5% of the sample is held by the ten biggest clonotypes.

Broad study findings and their caveats: Compared with coincidental sharing between unrelated individuals, out-of-frame TCR alpha sequences shared between twins had an excess of sequences with low generation probability. A weaker excess of twin sharing was found in beta out-of-frame sequences because the signal-to-noise ratio was lowered by fewer shared sequences. Abundant cord blood beta clonotypes had fewer insertions, young adult naive repertoires showed a similar but weaker trend, and memory repertoires showed no such trend. Because the same donors could not be followed over many years, conclusions were based on cross-sectional statistical analysis. In monozygotic twins, recombination models systematically underestimated out-of-frame TCR alpha sharing, but the models matched the sharing seen between unrelated individuals. Invariant T cells such as MAIT and iNKT could partly confound zero-insertion analyses, though diverse VJ usage argued against this for most clonotypes.

For CDR1 and CDR2, the germline V gene (reference sequence) lists MNHEY and SMNVEV. V gives up 4 bases and J gives up 1 base, and the segment between their germline ends measures 10 bases. The CDR3 runs 14 residues from the cysteine to the phenylalanine. Just CDR3 DNA is preserved here, 42 bases in frame from base 1. This same sample was also taken into another study, of yellow fever vaccine responses in identical twins. The other study reports the following: The T cell response to vaccination in identical twins was reported by the authors to appear partly convergent and partly personalized. Focusing on identical twins, the study followed the T cell clones that responded to the vaccine, and did so with precision.

Material for sequencing was CD4+ T cells sorted from blood. The sequence derives from a woman aged 18-29 years in good health. This chain is built from TRBV27 and TRBJ2-5; the D segment could be TRBD2, given 6 matching bases. The CDR3 reads CASSSRDFQETQYF. The DNA is TGTGCCAGCAGTTCCCGGGACTTCCAAGAGACCCAGTACTTC.